A selection of T cell receptor beta chains follows, all from one sample in a study of shared clonotypes between healthy human individuals. Using immunoSEQ multiplex PCR, the repertoire was profiled, and TCRdb retains in-frame clones only, with some absent. In the table there are about 380,000 clones, approximately 96% of which are singletons. Specimen: memory CD8+ T cells sorted from blood. The source is a man aged 30 to 45 in good health. Each CDR3 is given with its conserved first and last residue. Fields, in order: D gene, V gene, J gene, clone size, CDR3 DNA, CDR3 protein. D genes are given only for firm matches. Clone size is stated in some rows and not others, as once, few, many or a class when expanded.

D gene: TRBD1
V gene: TRBV7-2
J gene: TRBJ1-5
clone size: -
CDR3 DNA: TGTGCCAGCAGCTTCACAGGGGAGGGCAATCAGCCCCAGCATTTT
CDR3 protein: CASSFTGEGNQPQHF

D gene: -
V gene: TRBV5-1
J gene: TRBJ2-5
clone size: -
CDR3 DNA: TGCGCCAGCAGCTTCGGGCAAGAGACCCAGTACTTC
CDR3 protein: CASSFGQETQYF

D gene: -
V gene: TRBV4-1
J gene: TRBJ2-1
clone size: -
CDR3 DNA: TGCGCCAGCAGCCAGAGCCCGGACTATCACCAGTTCTTC
CDR3 protein: CASSQSPDYHQFF

D gene: -
V gene: TRBV28
J gene: TRBJ1-3
clone size: -
CDR3 DNA: TGTGCCAGCAGGAGCAATAGTTTTATAGTTGGAAACACCATATATTTT
CDR3 protein: CASRSNSFIVGNTIYF

D gene: TRBD2
V gene: TRBV15
J gene: TRBJ2-7
clone size: -
CDR3 DNA: TGTGCCACCAGCAGAGCAATTCTGTCTAGCGGCCACCTCTCCTACGAGCAGTACTTC
CDR3 protein: CATSRAILSSGHLSYEQYF

D gene: -
V gene: TRBV6-5
J gene: TRBJ2-5
clone size: -
CDR3 DNA: TGTGCCAGCAGTCAATCAGGTGCCTTCCAAGAGACCCAGTACTTC
CDR3 protein: CASSQSGAFQETQYF

D gene: TRBD2
V gene: TRBV10-3
J gene: TRBJ2-1
clone size: -
CDR3 DNA: TGTGCCATCAGTAAGACTAGCGGGAGTATCAATGAGCAGTTCTTC
CDR3 protein: CAISKTSGSINEQFF

D gene: -
V gene: TRBV15
J gene: TRBJ1-2
clone size: once
CDR3 DNA: TGTGCCACCAGCAGAGATCAGGGAAACTATGGCTACACCTTC
CDR3 protein: CATSRDQGNYGYTF

D gene: -
V gene: TRBV28
J gene: TRBJ2-1
clone size: -
CDR3 DNA: TGTGCCAGCAGTTTAAGACAGGCCTACAATGAGCAGTTCTTC
CDR3 protein: CASSLRQAYNEQFF

D gene: -
V gene: TRBV7-8
J gene: TRBJ2-7
clone size: -
CDR3 DNA: TGTGCCAGCAGCCCTGCCGGGACTCCCTACGAGCAGTACTTC
CDR3 protein: CASSPAGTPYEQYF

D gene: -
V gene: TRBV7-9
J gene: TRBJ2-6
clone size: -
CDR3 DNA: TGTGCCAGCAGCCTGGTCTGGGGAAGTGGGGCCAACGTCCTGACTTTC
CDR3 protein: CASSLVWGSGANVLTF

D gene: TRBD2
V gene: TRBV5-1
J gene: TRBJ2-7
clone size: -
CDR3 DNA: TGCGCCAGCAGCTTTAGCGGGTCCTACGAGCAGTACTTC
CDR3 protein: CASSFSGSYEQYF

D gene: TRBD1
V gene: TRBV5-1
J gene: TRBJ1-4
clone size: -
CDR3 DNA: TGCGCCAGCAGCCTAAGACAGGGACCCAATGAAAAACTGTTTTTT
CDR3 protein: CASSLRQGPNEKLFF

D gene: -
V gene: TRBV30
J gene: TRBJ1-1
clone size: -
CDR3 DNA: TGTGCCTGGAGTGTACGAGGGAACACTGAAGCTTTCTTT
CDR3 protein: CAWSVRGNTEAFF

D gene: TRBD2
V gene: TRBV4-1
J gene: TRBJ2-7
clone size: -
CDR3 DNA: TGCGCCAGCAGCCAAGGGACTAGCGCCGCCTACGAGCAGTACTTC
CDR3 protein: CASSQGTSAAYEQYF

D gene: -
V gene: TRBV4-2
J gene: TRBJ2-1
clone size: -
CDR3 DNA: TGTGCCAGCAGCCAAGATCTTAGGACTTCCTACAATGAGCAGTTCTTC
CDR3 protein: CASSQDLRTSYNEQFF

D gene: -
V gene: TRBV28
J gene: TRBJ1-2
clone size: -
CDR3 DNA: TGTGCCAGTGCCTCAGGGATCTCTGGCTACACCTTC
CDR3 protein: CASASGISGYTF

D gene: -
V gene: TRBV6-1
J gene: TRBJ2-1
clone size: -
CDR3 DNA: TGTGCCAGCAGTGGAAACAATGAGCAGTTCTTC
CDR3 protein: CASSGNNEQFF

D gene: -
V gene: TRBV28
J gene: TRBJ2-1
clone size: once
CDR3 DNA: TGTGCCAGCAGTTTACCGGGGGCCTACAATGAGCAGTTCTTC
CDR3 protein: CASSLPGAYNEQFF

D gene: -
V gene: TRBV6-5
J gene: TRBJ2-2
clone size: -
CDR3 DNA: TGTGCCAGTCGGCCGAATTGGGGCGTCGGGGAGCTGTTTTTT
CDR3 protein: CASRPNWGVGELFF

D gene: -
V gene: TRBV28
J gene: TRBJ1-2
clone size: -
CDR3 DNA: TGTGCCAGCAGTTTAAAGGGATACTATGGCTACACCTTC
CDR3 protein: CASSLKGYYGYTF

D gene: TRBD2
V gene: TRBV6-9
J gene: TRBJ2-4
clone size: -
CDR3 DNA: TGTGCCAGCAGCCCATCCTCGGGACTAGCGGGAGAGGGGTCAAGCAAAAACATTCAGTACTTC
CDR3 protein: CASSPSSGLAGEGSSKNIQYF

D gene: -
V gene: TRBV11-1
J gene: TRBJ2-5
clone size: -
CDR3 DNA: TGTGCCAGCAGCTTACAGGGGAGGGAAGAGACCCAGTACTTC
CDR3 protein: CASSLQGREETQYF

D gene: TRBD1
V gene: TRBV6-1
J gene: TRBJ1-4
clone size: -
CDR3 DNA: TGTGCCAGCAGTTTAACAGGGGACAGGGAACTGTTTTTT
CDR3 protein: CASSLTGDRELFF

D gene: -
V gene: TRBV11-2
J gene: TRBJ2-2
clone size: -
CDR3 DNA: TGTGCCAGCAGCCCCCGCCCTGAGGAGCCCGGGGAGCTGTTTTTT
CDR3 protein: CASSPRPEEPGELFF

D gene: TRBD1
V gene: TRBV2
J gene: TRBJ2-5
clone size: -
CDR3 DNA: TGTGCCAGCAGTGGCGAGACAGGGAAAGAGACCCAGTACTTC
CDR3 protein: CASSGETGKETQYF

D gene: TRBD2
V gene: TRBV9
J gene: TRBJ2-1
clone size: -
CDR3 DNA: TGTGCCAGCAGTCTAGCGGGAGGGCCCTCTTTTCTCTATGAGCAGTTCTTC
CDR3 protein: CASSLAGGPSFLYEQFF

D gene: -
V gene: TRBV5-4
J gene: TRBJ2-4
clone size: -
CDR3 DNA: TGTGCCAGCAGCTTGGGGGCCACTGGAACCAAAAACATTCAGTACTTC
CDR3 protein: CASSLGATGTKNIQYF

D gene: -
V gene: TRBV19
J gene: TRBJ1-3
clone size: -
CDR3 DNA: TGTGCCAGTAGACCGGGACAACTCTCTGGAAACACCATATATTTT
CDR3 protein: CASRPGQLSGNTIYF

D gene: -
V gene: TRBV6-6
J gene: TRBJ1-1
clone size: -
CDR3 DNA: TGTGCCAGCAGTCCCAAACAGGTCGCTGAAGCTTTCTTT
CDR3 protein: CASSPKQVAEAFF

D gene: TRBD2
V gene: TRBV6-5
J gene: TRBJ2-5
clone size: -
CDR3 DNA: TGTGCCAGCAGTTCTAGCGGGACCCAGTACTTC
CDR3 protein: CASSSSGTQYF

D gene: TRBD1
V gene: TRBV7-9
J gene: TRBJ2-1
clone size: -
CDR3 DNA: TGTGCCAGCAGCACTCCCGGGACAGCCCTCAATGAGCAGTTCTTC
CDR3 protein: CASSTPGTALNEQFF

D gene: -
V gene: TRBV4-1
J gene: TRBJ2-7
clone size: -
CDR3 DNA: TGCGCCAGCAGCCAAGAAAGGGCTAGCGCCTACGAGCAGTACTTC
CDR3 protein: CASSQERASAYEQYF

D gene: -
V gene: TRBV5-1
J gene: TRBJ2-1
clone size: -
CDR3 DNA: TGCGCCAGCAGTCCCAAGCGGTTATACAATGAGCAGTTCTTC
CDR3 protein: CASSPKRLYNEQFF

D gene: -
V gene: TRBV30
J gene: TRBJ2-2
clone size: -
CDR3 DNA: TGTGCCTGGAGTGACGACAGGGAGGGCGGGGAGCTGTTTTTT
CDR3 protein: CAWSDDREGGELFF

D gene: TRBD1
V gene: TRBV6-5
J gene: TRBJ2-7
clone size: once
CDR3 DNA: TGTGCCAGCAAGATGGGACAGGTTGCCTACGAGCAGTACTTC
CDR3 protein: CASKMGQVAYEQYF

D gene: -
V gene: TRBV5-6
J gene: TRBJ2-1
clone size: -
CDR3 DNA: TGTGCCAGCAGCTTGGCCCGGGGTAACCCCCAGGGCAATGAGCAGTTCTTC
CDR3 protein: CASSLARGNPQGNEQFF

D gene: TRBD2
V gene: TRBV19
J gene: TRBJ2-1
clone size: -
CDR3 DNA: TGTGCCAGTAGTCGGAGACTAGCGGCACTTAATGAGCAGTTCTTC
CDR3 protein: CASSRRLAALNEQFF

D gene: -
V gene: TRBV7-2
J gene: TRBJ2-7
clone size: -
CDR3 DNA: TGTGCCAGCAGCTTGCGGTCGTTAGGCGAGCAGTACTTC
CDR3 protein: CASSLRSLGEQYF

D gene: TRBD2
V gene: TRBV25-1
J gene: TRBJ2-2
clone size: -
CDR3 DNA: TGTGCCAGCAGCCGCCAAGCGGGAGGGACCGGGGAGCTGTTTTTT
CDR3 protein: CASSRQAGGTGELFF

D gene: TRBD1
V gene: TRBV7-9
J gene: TRBJ1-2
clone size: -
CDR3 DNA: TGTGCCAGCAGCTTAGCGGAAGGGACAGGGGAGCTATACACCTTC
CDR3 protein: CASSLAEGTGELYTF

D gene: TRBD1
V gene: TRBV5-1
J gene: TRBJ2-5
clone size: -
CDR3 DNA: TGCGCCAGCAGCGGGGGACAGCCAGAGACCCAGTACTTC
CDR3 protein: CASSGGQPETQYF

D gene: -
V gene: TRBV2
J gene: TRBJ2-3
clone size: -
CDR3 DNA: TGTGCCAGCAGTGGGGTGGGACGGACGCAGTATTTT
CDR3 protein: CASSGVGRTQYF

D gene: TRBD2
V gene: TRBV9
J gene: TRBJ2-1
clone size: once
CDR3 DNA: TGTGCCAGCAGCGGGACTAGCGGGAGTGGGAGTGAGCAGTTCTTC
CDR3 protein: CASSGTSGSGSEQFF

D gene: -
V gene: TRBV7-9
J gene: TRBJ2-2
clone size: -
CDR3 DNA: TGTGCCAGCAGAAGGGAAGGGAAGACCGGGGAGCTGTTTTTT
CDR3 protein: CASRREGKTGELFF

D gene: TRBD1
V gene: TRBV27
J gene: TRBJ1-4
clone size: -
CDR3 DNA: TGTGCCAGCAGTTTCAGGGGGCGGGAAAAACTGTTTTTT
CDR3 protein: CASSFRGREKLFF

D gene: TRBD1
V gene: TRBV7-9
J gene: TRBJ2-5
clone size: once
CDR3 DNA: TGTGCCAGCAGCTTAGGAAGGGACAGAGAGGAGACCCAGTACTTC
CDR3 protein: CASSLGRDREETQYF

D gene: -
V gene: TRBV18
J gene: TRBJ2-7
clone size: once
CDR3 DNA: TGTGCCAGCTCACAAAGCTCCTACGAGCAGTACTTC
CDR3 protein: CASSQSSYEQYF

D gene: TRBD2
V gene: TRBV28
J gene: TRBJ2-2
clone size: -
CDR3 DNA: TGTGCCAGCAGTTTATGGAGCGGGAGTACCGGGGAGCTGTTTTTT
CDR3 protein: CASSLWSGSTGELFF

D gene: -
V gene: TRBV5-4
J gene: TRBJ2-4
clone size: -
CDR3 DNA: TGTGCCAGCAGCCGCGGGTATACAGGGCAAGGGGGCATTCAGTACTTC
CDR3 protein: CASSRGYTGQGGIQYF

D gene: -
V gene: TRBV7-6
J gene: TRBJ2-7
clone size: -
CDR3 DNA: TGTGCCAGCAGCTTAGGATTGGCGGGGTTAGACGAGCAGTACTTC
CDR3 protein: CASSLGLAGLDEQYF